The subject of this entry is one T cell receptor beta chain. The sample is drawn from a study of early T cells in non-severe SARS-CoV-2 infection. The germline V gene encodes CDR1 DFQATT and CDR2 SNEGSKA (reference sequence). Trimming left V 3 bases short and J 7 bases short, with 12 bases between. This CDR3 is built from 13 residues. The protocol attached unique molecular identifiers to individual cDNA molecules. One entry per CDR3 protein, called by TCRdb with MiXCR from the 5' RACE reads. Among about 60,000 distinct CDR3 sequences listed, about 5.6% were seen once. The sequence was obtained from an adult who was a healthcare worker with PCR-confirmed SARS-CoV-2 infection or an uninfected control (not recorded which). This chain joins TRBV20-1 and TRBJ2-2; D unresolved. Sequencing was carried out using whole blood. CDR3 sequence (DNA): TGCAGTGCTAGGAATCTTTGGGGCGGGGAGCTGTTTTTT. It encodes CSARNLWGGELFF.